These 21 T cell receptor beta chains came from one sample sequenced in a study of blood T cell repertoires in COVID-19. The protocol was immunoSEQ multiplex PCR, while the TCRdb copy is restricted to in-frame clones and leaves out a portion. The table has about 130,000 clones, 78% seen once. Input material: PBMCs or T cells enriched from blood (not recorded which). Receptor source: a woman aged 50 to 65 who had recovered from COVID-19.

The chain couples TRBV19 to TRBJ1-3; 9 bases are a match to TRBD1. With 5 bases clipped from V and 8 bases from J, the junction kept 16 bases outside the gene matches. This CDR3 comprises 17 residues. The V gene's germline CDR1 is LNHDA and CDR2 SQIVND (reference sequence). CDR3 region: CASSYDSTGTGRHTIYF. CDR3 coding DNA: TGTGCCAGTAGTTACGACTCCACCGGGACAGGGAGACACACCATATATTTT.

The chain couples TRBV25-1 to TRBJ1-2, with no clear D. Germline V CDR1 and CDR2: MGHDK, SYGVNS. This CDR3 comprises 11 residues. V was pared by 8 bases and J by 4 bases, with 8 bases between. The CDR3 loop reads CASGGIYGYTF. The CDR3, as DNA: TGTGCCAGCGGAGGGATCTATGGCTACACCTTC.

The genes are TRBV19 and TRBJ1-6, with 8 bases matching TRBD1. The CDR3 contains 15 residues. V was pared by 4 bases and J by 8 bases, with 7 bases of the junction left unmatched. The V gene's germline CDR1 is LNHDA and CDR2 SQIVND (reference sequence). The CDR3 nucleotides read TGTGCCAGTAGTACCCCCGGGACAGGAGATTCACCCCTCCACTTT. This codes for CASSTPGTGDSPLHF.

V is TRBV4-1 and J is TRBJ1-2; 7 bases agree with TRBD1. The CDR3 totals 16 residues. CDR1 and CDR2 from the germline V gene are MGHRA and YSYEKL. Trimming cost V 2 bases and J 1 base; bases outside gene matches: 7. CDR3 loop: CASSQPRTGGNYGYTF. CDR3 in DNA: TGCGCCAGCAGCCAACCTCGGACAGGCGGTAACTATGGCTACACCTTC.

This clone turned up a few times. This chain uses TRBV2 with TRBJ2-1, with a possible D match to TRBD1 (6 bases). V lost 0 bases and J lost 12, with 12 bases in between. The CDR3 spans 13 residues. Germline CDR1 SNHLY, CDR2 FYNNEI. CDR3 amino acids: CASSEAGQSGQFF. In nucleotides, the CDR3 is TGTGCCAGCAGTGAAGCAGGACAGTCCGGGCAGTTCTTC.

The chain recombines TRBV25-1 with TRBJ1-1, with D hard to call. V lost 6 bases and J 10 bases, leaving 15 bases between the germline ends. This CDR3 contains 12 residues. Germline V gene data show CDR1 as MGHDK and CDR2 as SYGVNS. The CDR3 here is CASSLGRAGAFF. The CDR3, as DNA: TGTGCCAGCAGCCTGGGGAGGGCTGGAGCTTTCTTT.

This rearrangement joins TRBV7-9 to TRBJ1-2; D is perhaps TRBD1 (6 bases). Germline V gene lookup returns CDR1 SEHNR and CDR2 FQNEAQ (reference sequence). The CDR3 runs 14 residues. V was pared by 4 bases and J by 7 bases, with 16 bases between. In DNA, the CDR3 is TGTGCCAGCAGCTACTTCCCTGGACAGCTTGGCTACACCTTC. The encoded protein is CASSYFPGQLGYTF. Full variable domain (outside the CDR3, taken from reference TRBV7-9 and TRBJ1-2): DTGVSQNPRHKITKRGQNVTFRCDPISEHNRLYWYRQTLGQGPEFLTYFQNEAQLEKSRLLSDRFSAERPKGSFSTLEIQRTEQGDSAMYLCASSYFPGQLGYTFGSGTRLTVV.

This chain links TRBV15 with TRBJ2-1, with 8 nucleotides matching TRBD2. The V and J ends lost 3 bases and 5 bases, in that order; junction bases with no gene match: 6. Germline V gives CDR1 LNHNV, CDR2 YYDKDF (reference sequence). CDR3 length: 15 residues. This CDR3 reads CATSSPGGPHNEQFF. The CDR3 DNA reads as TGTGCCACCAGCAGTCCGGGGGGGCCCCACAATGAGCAGTTCTTC.

CDR3 sequence reads: CASRPRLADSYNEQFF. The CDR3 DNA reads as TGTGCCAGCAGGCCCCGACTAGCGGATTCCTACAATGAGCAGTTCTTC. This sequence joins TRBV27 and TRBJ2-1; 9 nucleotides align to TRBD2. Losses at the gene ends were 6 bases for V and 1 base for J; bases not matched to a gene: 7. Germline lookup yields CDR1 MNHEY and CDR2 SMNVEV (reference sequence). The CDR3 covers 16 residues.

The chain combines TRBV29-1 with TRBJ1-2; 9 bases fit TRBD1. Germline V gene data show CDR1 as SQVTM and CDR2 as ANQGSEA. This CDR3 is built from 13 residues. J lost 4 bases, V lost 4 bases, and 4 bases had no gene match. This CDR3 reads CSVGGTGLYGYTF. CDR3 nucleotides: TGCAGCGTTGGAGGGACAGGGCTCTATGGCTACACCTTC.

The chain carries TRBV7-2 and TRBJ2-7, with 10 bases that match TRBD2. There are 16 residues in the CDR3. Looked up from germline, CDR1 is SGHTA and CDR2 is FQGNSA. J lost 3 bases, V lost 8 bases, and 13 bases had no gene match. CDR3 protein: CASAAAGGFPFYEQYV. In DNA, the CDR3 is TGTGCCAGCGCGGCAGCGGGGGGGTTTCCCTTCTACGAGCAGTACGTC.

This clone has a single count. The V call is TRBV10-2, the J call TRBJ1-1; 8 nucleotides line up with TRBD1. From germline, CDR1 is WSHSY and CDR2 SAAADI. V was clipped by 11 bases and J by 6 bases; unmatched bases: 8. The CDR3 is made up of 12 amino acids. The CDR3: CAATGEPAEAFF. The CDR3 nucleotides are TGCGCCGCGACAGGGGAACCAGCTGAAGCTTTCTTT.

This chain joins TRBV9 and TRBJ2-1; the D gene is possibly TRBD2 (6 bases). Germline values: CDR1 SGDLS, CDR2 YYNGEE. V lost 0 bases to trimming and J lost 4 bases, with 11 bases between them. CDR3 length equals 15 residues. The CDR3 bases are TGTGCCAGCAGCGTAGCGGGGGACCTATACAATGAGCAGTTCTTC. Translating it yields CASSVAGDLYNEQFF.

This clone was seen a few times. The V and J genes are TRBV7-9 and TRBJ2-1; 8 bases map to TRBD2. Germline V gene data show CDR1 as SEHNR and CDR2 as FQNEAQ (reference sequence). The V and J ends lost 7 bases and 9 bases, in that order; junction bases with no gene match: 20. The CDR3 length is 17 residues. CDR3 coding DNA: TGTGCCAGCACCCACGTGTCAACCGGGGGGGCAGGGGTTGAGCAGTTCTTC. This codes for CASTHVSTGGAGVEQFF.

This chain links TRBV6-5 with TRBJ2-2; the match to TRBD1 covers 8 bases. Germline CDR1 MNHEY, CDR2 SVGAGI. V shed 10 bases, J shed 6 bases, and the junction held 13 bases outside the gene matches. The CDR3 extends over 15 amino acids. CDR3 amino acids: CATQGQTGVSGELFF. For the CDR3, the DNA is TGTGCCACCCAGGGGCAGACAGGGGTTTCCGGGGAGCTGTTTTTT.

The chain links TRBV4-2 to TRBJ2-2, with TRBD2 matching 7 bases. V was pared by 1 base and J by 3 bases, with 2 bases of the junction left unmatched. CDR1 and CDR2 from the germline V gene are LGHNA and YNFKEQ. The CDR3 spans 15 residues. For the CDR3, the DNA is TGTGCCAGCAGCCAAGGAGCGGGACACACCGGGGAGCTGTTTTTT. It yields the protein CASSQGAGHTGELFF.

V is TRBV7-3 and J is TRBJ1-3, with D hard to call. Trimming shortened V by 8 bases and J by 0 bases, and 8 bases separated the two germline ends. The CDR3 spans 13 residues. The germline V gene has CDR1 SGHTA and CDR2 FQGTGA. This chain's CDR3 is CASASGSGNTIYF. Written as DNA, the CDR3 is TGTGCCAGCGCGTCAGGCTCTGGAAACACCATATATTTT.

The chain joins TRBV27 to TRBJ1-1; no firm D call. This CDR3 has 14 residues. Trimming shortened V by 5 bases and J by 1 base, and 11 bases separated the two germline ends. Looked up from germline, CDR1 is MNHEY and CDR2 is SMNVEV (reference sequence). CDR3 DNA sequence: TGTGCCAGCAGTGGGAGGGCTTGGAACACTGAAGCTTTCTTT. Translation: CASSGRAWNTEAFF.

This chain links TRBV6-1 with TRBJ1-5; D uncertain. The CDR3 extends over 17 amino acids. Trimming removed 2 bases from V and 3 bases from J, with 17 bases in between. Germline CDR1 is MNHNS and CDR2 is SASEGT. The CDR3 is CASSEKPTRGFNQPQHF. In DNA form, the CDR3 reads TGTGCCAGCAGTGAAAAGCCAACGAGAGGTTTCAATCAGCCCCAGCATTTT.

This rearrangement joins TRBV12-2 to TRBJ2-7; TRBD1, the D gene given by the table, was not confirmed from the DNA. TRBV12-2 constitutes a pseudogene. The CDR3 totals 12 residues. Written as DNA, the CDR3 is TGTGCAAGTCGCTTTTTACAGTACGAGCAGTACGTC. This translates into CASRFLQYEQYV.

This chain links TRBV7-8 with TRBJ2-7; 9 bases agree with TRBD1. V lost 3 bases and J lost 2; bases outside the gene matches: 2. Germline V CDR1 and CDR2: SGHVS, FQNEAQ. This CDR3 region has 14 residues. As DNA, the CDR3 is TGTGCCAGCAGCTTGGGGACAGGGCCCTACGAGCAGTACTTC. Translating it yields CASSLGTGPYEQYF.